One T cell receptor (beta chain) is described in this entry. The antigen is unknown. This record comes from a study of molecular identifiers for immune sequencing clone quantification. Previously described methods and listed TCR primers produced bulk TCR libraries. TCRdb ran MiXCR on the PCR reads and lists one entry per CDR3 protein. The table shows about 300,000 distinct CDR3 sequences, with around 21% occurring only once. Germline loops: CDR1 MNHEY, CDR2 SMNVEV (reference sequence). There are 13 residues in the CDR3. Between the trimmed V and J ends, which lost 4 bases and 7 bases, there was a span of 10 bases. Study results and caveats: Naive cells had under 1% of molecules in clones above 20 RNA copies, effectors over 99%.

Libraries of naive CD8 cells were prepared from around 18,000 to 910,000 sorted cells using 10%, 30% or 50% RNA. The sequence derives from a human donor in good health. Some libraries in this study had Jurkat cell RNA spiked in. Sequenced sample: naive CD8+ T cells from blood, with Jurkat cell RNA spiked in. Subset indicated: FACS-sorted CD8+CD4-CCR7+CD45RA+ naive T cells. The chain employs TRBV27 and TRBJ2-2; no firm D call. The chain's CDR3 is CASSSGWGGELFF. CDR3 bases: TGTGCCAGCAGTTCAGGTTGGGGCGGGGAGCTGTTTTTT.